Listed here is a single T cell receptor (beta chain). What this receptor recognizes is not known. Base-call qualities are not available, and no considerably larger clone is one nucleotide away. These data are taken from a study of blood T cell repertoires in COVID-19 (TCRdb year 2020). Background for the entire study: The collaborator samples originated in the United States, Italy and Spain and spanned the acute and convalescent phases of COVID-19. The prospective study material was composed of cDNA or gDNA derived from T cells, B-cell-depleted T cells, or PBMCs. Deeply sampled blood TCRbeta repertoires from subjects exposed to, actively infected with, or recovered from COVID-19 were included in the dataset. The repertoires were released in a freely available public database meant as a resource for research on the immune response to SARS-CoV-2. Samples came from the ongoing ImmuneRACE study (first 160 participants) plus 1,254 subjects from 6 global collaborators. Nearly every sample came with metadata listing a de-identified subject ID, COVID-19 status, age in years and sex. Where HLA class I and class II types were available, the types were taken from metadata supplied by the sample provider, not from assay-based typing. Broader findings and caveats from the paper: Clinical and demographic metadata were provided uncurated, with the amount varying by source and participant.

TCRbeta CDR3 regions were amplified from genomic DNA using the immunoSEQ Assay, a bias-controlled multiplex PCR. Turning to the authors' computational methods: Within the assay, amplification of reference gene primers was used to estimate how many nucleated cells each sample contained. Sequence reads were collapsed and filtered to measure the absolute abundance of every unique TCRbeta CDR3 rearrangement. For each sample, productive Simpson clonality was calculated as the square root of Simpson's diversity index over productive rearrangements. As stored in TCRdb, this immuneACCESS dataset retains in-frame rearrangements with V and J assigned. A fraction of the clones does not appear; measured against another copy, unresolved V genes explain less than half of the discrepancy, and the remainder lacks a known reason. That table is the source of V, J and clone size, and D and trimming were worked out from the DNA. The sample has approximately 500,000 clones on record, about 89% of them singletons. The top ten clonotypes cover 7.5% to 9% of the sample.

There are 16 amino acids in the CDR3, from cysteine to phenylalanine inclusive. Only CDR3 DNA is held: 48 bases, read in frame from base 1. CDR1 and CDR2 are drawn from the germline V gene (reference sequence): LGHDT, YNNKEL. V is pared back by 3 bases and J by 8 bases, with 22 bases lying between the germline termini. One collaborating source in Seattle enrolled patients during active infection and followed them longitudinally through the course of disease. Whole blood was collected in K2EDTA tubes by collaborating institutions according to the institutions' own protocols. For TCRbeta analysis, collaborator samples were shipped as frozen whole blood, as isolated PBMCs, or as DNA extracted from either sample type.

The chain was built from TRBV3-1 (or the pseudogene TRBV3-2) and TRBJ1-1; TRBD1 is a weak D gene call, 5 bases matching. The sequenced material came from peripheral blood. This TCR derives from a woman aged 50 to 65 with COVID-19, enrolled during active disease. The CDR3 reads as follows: CASSQVVIQGELEAFF. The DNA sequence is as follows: TGTGCCAGCAGCCAGGTTGTGATCCAGGGCGAGTTAGAAGCTTTCTTT.